The present T cell receptor beta chain was sequenced within a study of blood T cell repertoires in COVID-19. Study context: Specimens from acute and convalescent COVID-19 originated in the United States, Italy and Spain. The analysed material was cDNA or gDNA that came from T cells, B-cell-depleted T cells, or PBMCs.

In the original processing: Amplification of reference gene primers provided the estimated nucleated cell counts. Method: immunoSEQ multiplex PCR; TCRdb's copy keeps in-frame clones and lacks some. V and J calls and clone size follow that table, whereas D and trimming were derived from the DNA. Among about 150,000 clones listed, 88% were seen once. Germline V gene sequence: CDR1 SGHRS, CDR2 YFSETQ. The CDR3 totals 14 residues. V lost 4 bases and J lost 3, with 13 bases in between. This sequence joins TRBV5-1 and TRBJ1-1, with a possible D match to TRBD1 (6 bases). Input material: peripheral blood. The origin of this receptor is a woman aged 70 to 79 with acute or convalescent COVID-19. The CDR3 DNA sequence: TGCGCCAGCAGCACCCCATCAGGGGACACTGAAGCTTTCTTT. This codes for CASSTPSGDTEAFF.